These T cell receptor beta chains were read from a single sample in a study of radiation and T cells in renal cell carcinoma. Method: immunoSEQ multiplex PCR; TCRdb's copy keeps in-frame clones and lacks some. The sample lists around 160,000 clones; 88% were seen once. This specimen was blood, taken from a patient whose treatment included radiotherapy and nephrectomy. All receptors derive from a woman aged 65 to 85 with renal cell carcinoma. Each CDR3 is given with its conserved first and last residue. Each record gives: V gene, clone size, J gene, D gene, CDR3 protein, CDR3 DNA. The D gene is left open where the match is weak. Rows give clone size only sometimes, using once, few, many, or a class for an expanded clone.

v_gene: TRBV7-2; abundance: .; j_gene: TRBJ2-7; d_gene: .; CDR3aa: CASSLGQISYEQYF; CDR3nt: TGTGCCAGCAGCTTAGGGCAGATCTCCTACGAGCAGTACTTC
v_gene: TRBV5-4; abundance: .; j_gene: TRBJ2-3; d_gene: .; CDR3aa: CASRPGGGTDTQYF; CDR3nt: TGTGCCAGCCGGCCAGGAGGGGGCACAGATACGCAGTATTTT
v_gene: TRBV5-4; abundance: once; j_gene: TRBJ2-7; d_gene: TRBD1; CDR3aa: CASSPAGTGPKIYEQYF; CDR3nt: TGTGCCAGCAGCCCGGCCGGGACAGGGCCCAAGATCTACGAGCAGTACTTC
v_gene: TRBV28; abundance: .; j_gene: TRBJ2-2; d_gene: .; CDR3aa: CASSLYWDTGELFF; CDR3nt: TGTGCCAGCAGTTTATATTGGGACACCGGGGAGCTGTTTTTT
v_gene: TRBV4-2; abundance: .; j_gene: TRBJ2-7; d_gene: .; CDR3aa: CASSSSDRGTYEQYF; CDR3nt: TGTGCCAGCAGCTCATCTGACCGGGGGACCTACGAGCAGTACTTC
v_gene: TRBV28; abundance: .; j_gene: TRBJ1-3; d_gene: .; CDR3aa: CASRTGSSGNTIYF; CDR3nt: TGTGCCAGCAGGACAGGATCCTCTGGAAACACCATATATTTT
v_gene: TRBV6-1; abundance: few; j_gene: TRBJ2-3; d_gene: .; CDR3aa: CASSETQPGPTDTQYF; CDR3nt: TGTGCCAGCAGTGAAACCCAGCCGGGTCCCACAGATACGCAGTATTTT
v_gene: TRBV7-2; abundance: .; j_gene: TRBJ2-5; d_gene: TRBD1; CDR3aa: CASSLAGGLGETQYF; CDR3nt: TGTGCCAGCAGCTTAGCAGGGGGCCTTGGGGAGACCCAGTACTTC
v_gene: TRBV11-2; abundance: .; j_gene: TRBJ1-2; d_gene: .; CDR3aa: CASSTSRAVSNYGYTF; CDR3nt: TGTGCCAGCAGCACGTCCCGGGCCGTATCTAACTATGGCTACACCTTC
v_gene: TRBV4-2; abundance: .; j_gene: TRBJ1-5; d_gene: .; CDR3aa: CASSQDLREGAQPQHF; CDR3nt: TGTGCCAGCAGCCAAGATTTAAGGGAAGGGGCTCAGCCCCAGCATTTT
v_gene: TRBV14; abundance: .; j_gene: TRBJ1-1; d_gene: .; CDR3aa: CASSPSGALGAFF; CDR3nt: TGTGCCAGCAGCCCCTCAGGGGCGCTTGGTGCTTTCTTT
v_gene: TRBV19; abundance: .; j_gene: TRBJ2-7; d_gene: .; CDR3aa: CASSIQPGHSYEQYF; CDR3nt: TGTGCCAGTAGTATTCAACCGGGACACTCCTACGAGCAGTACTTC
v_gene: TRBV9; abundance: .; j_gene: TRBJ1-1; d_gene: .; CDR3aa: CASSPRQEAFF; CDR3nt: TGTGCCAGCAGCCCGAGACAGGAAGCTTTCTTT
v_gene: TRBV14; abundance: .; j_gene: TRBJ2-3; d_gene: .; CDR3aa: CASSLGIPDTQYF; CDR3nt: TGTGCCAGCAGCCTAGGAATCCCAGATACGCAGTATTTT
v_gene: TRBV7-2; abundance: once; j_gene: TRBJ1-4; d_gene: TRBD1; CDR3aa: CASSLDRGREKLFF; CDR3nt: TGTGCCAGCAGCTTAGACAGGGGGCGTGAAAAACTGTTTTTT
v_gene: TRBV6-5; abundance: .; j_gene: TRBJ1-2; d_gene: .; CDR3aa: CASSSGNYGYTF; CDR3nt: TGTGCCAGCAGTTCCGGAAACTATGGCTACACCTTC
v_gene: TRBV6-5; abundance: .; j_gene: TRBJ2-5; d_gene: .; CDR3aa: CASSSRGGSHGQYF; CDR3nt: TGTGCCAGCAGTTCCCGTGGAGGCAGCCATGGGCAGTACTTC
v_gene: TRBV27; abundance: .; j_gene: TRBJ2-3; d_gene: TRBD2; CDR3aa: CASRGTIGTDTQYF; CDR3nt: TGTGCCAGCAGGGGGACTATCGGGACAGATACGCAGTATTTT
v_gene: TRBV29-1; abundance: .; j_gene: TRBJ1-2; d_gene: TRBD1; CDR3aa: CSGGQDYGYTF; CDR3nt: TGCAGCGGGGGACAGGACTATGGCTACACCTTC
v_gene: TRBV10-3; abundance: .; j_gene: TRBJ2-1; d_gene: TRBD2; CDR3aa: CAIGSSGGLGEQFF; CDR3nt: TGTGCCATCGGTTCTAGCGGGGGGTTGGGTGAGCAGTTCTTC
v_gene: TRBV6-6; abundance: .; j_gene: TRBJ1-3; d_gene: .; CDR3aa: CAAFQAGSSGNTIYF; CDR3nt: TGTGCCGCCTTCCAGGCGGGCAGCTCTGGAAACACCATATATTTT
v_gene: TRBV28; abundance: .; j_gene: TRBJ1-1; d_gene: .; CDR3aa: CASSTRSQGEAFF; CDR3nt: TGTGCCAGCAGTACCCGCTCGCAGGGGGAAGCTTTCTTT
v_gene: TRBV6-4; abundance: .; j_gene: TRBJ1-4; d_gene: .; CDR3aa: CASSDPPGQENEKLFF; CDR3nt: TGTGCCAGCAGTGACCCGCCGGGGCAGGAGAATGAAAAACTGTTTTTT
v_gene: TRBV2; abundance: .; j_gene: TRBJ2-7; d_gene: .; CDR3aa: CASNSWGSRYEQYF; CDR3nt: TGTGCCAGCAACTCTTGGGGATCGCGCTACGAGCAGTACTTC
v_gene: TRBV5-6; abundance: .; j_gene: TRBJ2-7; d_gene: .; CDR3aa: CASSLGRAYEQYF; CDR3nt: TGTGCCAGCAGCTTGGGGCGGGCCTACGAGCAGTACTTC
v_gene: TRBV5-1; abundance: .; j_gene: TRBJ2-1; d_gene: .; CDR3aa: CASSLEAQGLAIWEQFF; CDR3nt: TGCGCCAGCAGCTTGGAGGCGCAGGGCCTGGCGATTTGGGAGCAGTTCTTC
v_gene: TRBV18; abundance: .; j_gene: TRBJ1-5; d_gene: .; CDR3aa: CASSRVDNQPQHF; CDR3nt: TGTGCCAGCTCACGGGTTGACAATCAGCCCCAGCATTTT
v_gene: TRBV6-4; abundance: .; j_gene: TRBJ2-1; d_gene: TRBD2; CDR3aa: CASSDSAGGLRDEQFF; CDR3nt: TGTGCCAGCAGTGACTCGGCGGGGGGTCTTAGGGATGAGCAGTTCTTC
v_gene: TRBV28; abundance: .; j_gene: TRBJ1-2; d_gene: TRBD1; CDR3aa: CASSLSIGQGDADYYGYTF; CDR3nt: TGTGCCAGCAGTTTATCGATAGGACAGGGTGACGCCGACTATTATGGCTACACCTTC
v_gene: TRBV10-2; abundance: once; j_gene: TRBJ2-4; d_gene: .; CDR3aa: CASSGTGGGIQYF; CDR3nt: TGCGCCAGCAGTGGGACAGGAGGGGGCATTCAGTACTTC
v_gene: TRBV5-1; abundance: .; j_gene: TRBJ1-2; d_gene: TRBD1; CDR3aa: CASSLVQGAVGYTF; CDR3nt: TGCGCCAGCAGCTTGGTCCAGGGGGCGGTTGGCTACACCTTC
v_gene: TRBV5-4; abundance: .; j_gene: TRBJ1-3; d_gene: .; CDR3aa: CASSLETGGGNTIYF; CDR3nt: TGTGCCAGCAGCTTGGAGACAGGAGGTGGAAACACCATATATTTT
v_gene: TRBV7-8; abundance: .; j_gene: TRBJ1-3; d_gene: .; CDR3aa: CASSLATGLPRSGGNTIYF; CDR3nt: TGTGCCAGCAGCTTAGCCACCGGCCTCCCGCGGTCGGGTGGAAACACCATATATTTT
v_gene: TRBV6-1; abundance: .; j_gene: TRBJ2-3; d_gene: TRBD2; CDR3aa: CASSEARTSGSTDTQYF; CDR3nt: TGTGCCAGCAGTGAAGCGCGTACTAGCGGGAGCACAGATACGCAGTATTTT
v_gene: TRBV7-3; abundance: few; j_gene: TRBJ1-6; d_gene: .; CDR3aa: CASSLWVNSPLHF; CDR3nt: TGTGCCAGCAGCTTATGGGTTAATTCACCCCTCCACTTT
v_gene: TRBV11-2; abundance: once; j_gene: TRBJ2-3; d_gene: TRBD2; CDR3aa: CASSRALAGEKEDTQYF; CDR3nt: TGTGCCAGCAGCCGCGCCTTAGCGGGGGAAAAGGAGGATACGCAGTATTTT
v_gene: TRBV19; abundance: .; j_gene: TRBJ2-7; d_gene: .; CDR3aa: CASSILGRRYEQYF; CDR3nt: TGTGCCAGTAGTATCCTAGGAAGGAGATACGAGCAGTACTTC
v_gene: TRBV19; abundance: .; j_gene: TRBJ1-1; d_gene: TRBD1; CDR3aa: CASSILDRGMNTEAFF; CDR3nt: TGTGCCAGTAGTATCCTCGACAGGGGAATGAACACTGAAGCTTTCTTT
v_gene: TRBV7-2; abundance: .; j_gene: TRBJ1-2; d_gene: .; CDR3aa: CATRGRNDNYGYTF; CDR3nt: TGTGCCACCAGGGGACGGAACGATAACTATGGCTACACCTTC
v_gene: TRBV7-2; abundance: .; j_gene: TRBJ1-5; d_gene: .; CDR3aa: CASSLALGTHNQPQHF; CDR3nt: TGTGCCAGCAGCTTAGCGCTGGGCACTCACAATCAGCCCCAGCATTTT
v_gene: TRBV19; abundance: once; j_gene: TRBJ1-6; d_gene: TRBD1; CDR3aa: CASSPRTGASNSPLHF; CDR3nt: TGTGCCAGTAGTCCGCGGACAGGGGCTTCGAATTCACCCCTCCACTTT
v_gene: TRBV5-1; abundance: .; j_gene: TRBJ1-4; d_gene: .; CDR3aa: CASSLDRVDEKLFF; CDR3nt: TGCGCCAGCAGCTTGGACAGGGTAGATGAAAAACTGTTTTTT
v_gene: TRBV6-6; abundance: .; j_gene: TRBJ1-1; d_gene: .; CDR3aa: CASSRGSGTEAFF; CDR3nt: TGTGCCAGCAGCCGGGGGTCTGGCACTGAAGCTTTCTTT
v_gene: TRBV5-1; abundance: .; j_gene: TRBJ1-6; d_gene: .; CDR3aa: CASSLEVGRTGNSPLHF; CDR3nt: TGCGCCAGCAGCTTGGAAGTTGGCAGGACGGGAAATTCACCCCTCCACTTT